This T cell receptor beta chain was sequenced for a study of blood T cell repertoires in COVID-19. In the study overall: The cDNA or gDNA used as material had been derived from T cells, B-cell-depleted T cells, or PBMCs.

Using immunoSEQ multiplex PCR, the repertoire was profiled, and TCRdb retains in-frame clones only, with some absent. Of around 260,000 clones in the sample, approximately 86% were seen once. Trimming took 3 bases from V and 7 from J, leaving 17 bases between them. Germline V gives CDR1 SGHRS, CDR2 YFSETQ. The CDR3 has 16 amino acids. Sequenced input: peripheral blood. The chain couples TRBV5-1 to TRBJ1-6; no firm D call. The sequence was collected from a man younger than 30 with active or convalescent COVID-19. As DNA, the CDR3 is TGCGCCAGCAGCTACGGTGACGGGTCGGGGAATTCACCCCTCCACTTT. This sequence encodes CASSYGDGSGNSPLHF.